Given below is one T cell receptor beta chain in context. Repertoires were generated with immunoSEQ multiplex PCR, while TCRdb's copy carries only in-frame clones and drops some. Found here are 60,000 or so clones, about 83% of them singletons; the top ten hold around 5.2%. The CDR3 spans 15 residues. V was clipped by 7 bases and J by 3 bases; unmatched bases: 5. Germline CDR1 and CDR2: LNHDA and SQIVND (reference sequence). The data originate from a study of technical replicates of blood from several donors. The receptor was isolated from a human donor in good health. Some clones in this sample may be carry-over from other donors' samples. What was sequenced was PBMCs. This chain joins TRBV19 and TRBJ2-6, with 8 bases identical to TRBD1. The CDR3 spells CASNSGGLGANVLTF. The CDR3 region has the DNA TGTGCCAGTAACTCAGGGGGCCTTGGGGCCAACGTCCTGACTTTC.